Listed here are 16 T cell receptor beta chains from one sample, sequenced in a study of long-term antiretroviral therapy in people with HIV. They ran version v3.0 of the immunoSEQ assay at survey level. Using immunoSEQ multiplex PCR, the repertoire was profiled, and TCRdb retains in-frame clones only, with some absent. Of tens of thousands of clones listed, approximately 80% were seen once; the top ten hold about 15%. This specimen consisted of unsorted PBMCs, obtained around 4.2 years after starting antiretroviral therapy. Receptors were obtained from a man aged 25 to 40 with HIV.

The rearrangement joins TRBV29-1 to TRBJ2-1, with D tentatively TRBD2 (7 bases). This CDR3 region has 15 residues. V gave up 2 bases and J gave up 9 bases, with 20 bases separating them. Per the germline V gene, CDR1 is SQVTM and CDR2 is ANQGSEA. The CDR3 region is CSVELADRLPGEQFF. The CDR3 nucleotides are TGCAGCGTTGAACTAGCGGACAGACTTCCCGGTGAGCAGTTCTTC.

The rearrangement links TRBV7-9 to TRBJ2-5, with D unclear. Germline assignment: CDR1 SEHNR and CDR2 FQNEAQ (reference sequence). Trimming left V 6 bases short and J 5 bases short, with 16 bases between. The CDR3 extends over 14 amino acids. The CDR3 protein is CASRPMNPTETQYF. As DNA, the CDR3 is TGTGCCAGCAGACCAATGAACCCCACCGAGACCCAGTACTTC.

CDR3 DNA: TGTGCCATCAGTCCCAGTCAAGAGACCCAGTACTTC. Translation: CAISPSQETQYF. The chain couples TRBV10-3 to TRBJ2-5, with D unclear. V gave up 5 bases and J gave up 2 bases, with 6 bases separating them. The CDR3 spans 12 residues. Germline V lookup: CDR1 ENHRY, CDR2 SYGVKD.

CDR3 residues: CASSVLSGKETQYF. Here the CDR3 DNA reads TGTGCCAGCAGCGTTTTATCCGGAAAAGAGACCCAGTACTTC. V usage is TRBV9 and J usage is TRBJ2-5, with D unclear. V gave up 2 bases and J gave up 3 bases, with 11 bases separating them. The CDR3 consists of 14 residues. Looked up from germline, CDR1 is SGDLS and CDR2 is YYNGEE.

CDR3 nucleotides: TGTGCCAGCAGGGGGACAGAGTTTTCCTACGAGCAGTACTTC. Protein: CASRGTEFSYEQYF. V gene TRBV28 combines with J gene TRBJ2-7, with 7 bases fitting TRBD1. The CDR3 is 14 residues long. Per the germline V gene, CDR1 is MDHEN and CDR2 is SYDVKM. The trim removed 6 bases at V and 1 base at J, leaving 6 bases unmatched.

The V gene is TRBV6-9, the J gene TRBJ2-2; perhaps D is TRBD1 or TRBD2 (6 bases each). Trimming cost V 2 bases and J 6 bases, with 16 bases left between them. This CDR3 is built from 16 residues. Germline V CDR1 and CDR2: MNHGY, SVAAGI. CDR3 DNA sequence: TGTGCCAGCAGTTATGGGGCGGGGAAGGGGGCCGGGGAGCTGTTTTTT. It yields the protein CASSYGAGKGAGELFF.

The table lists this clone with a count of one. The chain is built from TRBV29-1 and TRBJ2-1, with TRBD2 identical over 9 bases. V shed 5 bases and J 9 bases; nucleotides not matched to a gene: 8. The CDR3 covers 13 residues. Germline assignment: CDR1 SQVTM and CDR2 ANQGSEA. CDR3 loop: CSVPRSGGTEQFF. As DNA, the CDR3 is TGCAGCGTTCCTAGAAGCGGGGGGACTGAGCAGTTCTTC.

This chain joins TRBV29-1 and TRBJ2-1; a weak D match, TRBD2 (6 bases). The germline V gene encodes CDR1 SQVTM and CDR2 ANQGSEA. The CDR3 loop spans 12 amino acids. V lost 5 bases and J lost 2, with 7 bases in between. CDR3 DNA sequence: TGCAGCGTTCCGGGGGCCTACAATGAGCAGTTCTTC. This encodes CSVPGAYNEQFF.

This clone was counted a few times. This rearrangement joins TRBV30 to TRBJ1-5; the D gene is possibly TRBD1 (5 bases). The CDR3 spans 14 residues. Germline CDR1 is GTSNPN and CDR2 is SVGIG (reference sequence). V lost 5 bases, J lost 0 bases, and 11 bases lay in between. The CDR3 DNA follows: TGTGCCTGGGGGGACCTTTATAGCAATCAGCCCCAGCATTTT. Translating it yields CAWGDLYSNQPQHF. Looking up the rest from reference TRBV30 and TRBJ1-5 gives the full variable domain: SQTIHQWPATLVQPVGSPLSLECTVEGTSNPNLYWYRQAAGRGLQLLFYSVGIGQISSEVPQNLSASRPQDRQFILSSKKLLLSDSGFYLCAWGDLYSNQPQHFGDGTRLSIL.

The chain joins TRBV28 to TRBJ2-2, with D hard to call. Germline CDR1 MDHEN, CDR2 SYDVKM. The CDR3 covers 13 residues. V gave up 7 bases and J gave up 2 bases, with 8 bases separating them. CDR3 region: CASIDGNTGELFF. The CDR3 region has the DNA TGTGCCAGCATAGACGGAAACACCGGGGAGCTGTTTTTT.

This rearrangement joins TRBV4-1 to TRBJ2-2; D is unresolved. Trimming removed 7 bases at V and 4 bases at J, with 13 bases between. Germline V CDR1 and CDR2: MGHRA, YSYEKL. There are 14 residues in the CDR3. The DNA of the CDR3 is TGCGCCAGCACCCTTAGGCGCGGCACCGGGGAGCTGTTTTTT. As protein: CASTLRRGTGELFF.

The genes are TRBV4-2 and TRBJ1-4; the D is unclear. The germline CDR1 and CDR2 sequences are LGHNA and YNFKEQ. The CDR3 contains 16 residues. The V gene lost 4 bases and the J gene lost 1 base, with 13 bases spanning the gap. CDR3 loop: CASSPSVPGTNEKLFF. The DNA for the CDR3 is TGTGCCAGCAGCCCCAGCGTGCCAGGAACTAATGAAAAACTGTTTTTT.

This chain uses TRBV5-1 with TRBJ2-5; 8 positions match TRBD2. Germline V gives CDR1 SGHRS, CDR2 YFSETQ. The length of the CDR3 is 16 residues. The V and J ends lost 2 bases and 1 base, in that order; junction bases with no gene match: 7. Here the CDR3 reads CASSFYTTSGQETQYF. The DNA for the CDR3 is TGCGCCAGCAGCTTCTACACTACTAGCGGCCAAGAGACCCAGTACTTC.

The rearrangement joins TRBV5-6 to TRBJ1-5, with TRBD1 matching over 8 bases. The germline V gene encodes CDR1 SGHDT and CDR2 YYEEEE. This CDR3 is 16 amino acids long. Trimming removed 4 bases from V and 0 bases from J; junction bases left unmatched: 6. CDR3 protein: CASSRQGINSNQPQHF. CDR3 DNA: TGTGCCAGCAGCCGACAGGGGATTAATAGCAATCAGCCCCAGCATTTT.

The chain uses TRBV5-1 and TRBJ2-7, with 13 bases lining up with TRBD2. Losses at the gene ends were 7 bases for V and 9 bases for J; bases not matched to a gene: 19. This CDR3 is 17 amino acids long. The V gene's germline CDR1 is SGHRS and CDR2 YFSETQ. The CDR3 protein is CASATLNAGLAGSGQYF. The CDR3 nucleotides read TGCGCCAGCGCAACTCTAAACGCGGGACTAGCGGGGTCCGGGCAGTACTTC.

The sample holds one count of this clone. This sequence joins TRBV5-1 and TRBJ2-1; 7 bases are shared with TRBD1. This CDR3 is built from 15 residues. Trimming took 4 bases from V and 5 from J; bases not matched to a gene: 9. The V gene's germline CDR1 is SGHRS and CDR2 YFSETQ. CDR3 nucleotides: TGCGCCAGCAGCCCCCTGGCAGGGGGTGACAATGAGCAGTTCTTC. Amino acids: CASSPLAGGDNEQFF.